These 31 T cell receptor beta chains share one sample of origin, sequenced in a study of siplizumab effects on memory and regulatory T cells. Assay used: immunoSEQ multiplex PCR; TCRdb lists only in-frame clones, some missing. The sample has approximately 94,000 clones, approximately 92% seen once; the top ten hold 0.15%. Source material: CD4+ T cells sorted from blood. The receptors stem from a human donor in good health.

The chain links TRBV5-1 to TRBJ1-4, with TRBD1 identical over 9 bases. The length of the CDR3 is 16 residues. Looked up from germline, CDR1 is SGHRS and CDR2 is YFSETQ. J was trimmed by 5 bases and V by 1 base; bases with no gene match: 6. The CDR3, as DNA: TGCGCCAGCAGCTTGTACGGGGGGACAGGGAATGAAAAACTGTTTTTT. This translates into CASSLYGGTGNEKLFF.

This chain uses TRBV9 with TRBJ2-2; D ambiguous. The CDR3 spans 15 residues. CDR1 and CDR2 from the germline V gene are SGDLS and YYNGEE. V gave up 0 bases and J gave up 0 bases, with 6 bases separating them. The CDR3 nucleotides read TGTGCCAGCAGCGTAGGTGGATCGAACACCGGGGAGCTGTTTTTT. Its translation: CASSVGGSNTGELFF.

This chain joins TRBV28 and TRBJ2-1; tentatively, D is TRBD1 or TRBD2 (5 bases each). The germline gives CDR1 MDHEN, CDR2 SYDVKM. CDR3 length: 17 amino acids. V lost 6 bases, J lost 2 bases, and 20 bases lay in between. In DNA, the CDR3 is TGTGCCAGCAGCCCACCCTTAACAGGAGGACCCTACAATGAGCAGTTCTTC. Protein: CASSPPLTGGPYNEQFF.

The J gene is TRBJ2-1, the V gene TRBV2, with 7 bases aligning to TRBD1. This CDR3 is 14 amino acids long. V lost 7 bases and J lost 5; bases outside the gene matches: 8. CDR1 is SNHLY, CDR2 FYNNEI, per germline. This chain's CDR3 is CASKTPGQHNEQFF. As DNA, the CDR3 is TGTGCCAGCAAGACACCGGGACAGCACAATGAGCAGTTCTTC.

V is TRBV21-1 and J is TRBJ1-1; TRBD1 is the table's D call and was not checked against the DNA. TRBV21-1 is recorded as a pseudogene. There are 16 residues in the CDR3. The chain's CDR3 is CASSKAPRRGPTEAFF. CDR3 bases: TGTGCCAGCAGCAAAGCCCCCCGCAGGGGGCCCACTGAAGCTTTCTTT.

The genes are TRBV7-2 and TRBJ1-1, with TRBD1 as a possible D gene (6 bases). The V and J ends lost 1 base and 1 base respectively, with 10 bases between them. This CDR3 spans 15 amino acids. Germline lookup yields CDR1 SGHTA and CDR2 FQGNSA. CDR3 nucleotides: TGTGCCAGCAGCTTAGTTGGGGGCGGGAACACTGAAGCTTTCTTT. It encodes CASSLVGGGNTEAFF.

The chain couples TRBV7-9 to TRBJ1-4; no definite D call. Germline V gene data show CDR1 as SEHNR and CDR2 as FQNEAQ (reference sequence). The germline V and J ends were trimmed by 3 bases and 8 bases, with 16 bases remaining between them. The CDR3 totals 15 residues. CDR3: CASSFGVPPGEKLFF. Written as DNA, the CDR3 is TGTGCCAGCAGCTTCGGGGTCCCGCCGGGGGAAAAACTGTTTTTT.

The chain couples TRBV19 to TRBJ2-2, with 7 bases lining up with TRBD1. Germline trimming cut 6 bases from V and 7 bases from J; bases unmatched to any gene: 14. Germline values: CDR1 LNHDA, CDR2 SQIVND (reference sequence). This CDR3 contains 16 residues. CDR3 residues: CASSRDRVNIRGELFF. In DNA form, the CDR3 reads TGTGCCAGTAGCAGAGACAGGGTTAATATCCGCGGGGAGCTGTTTTTT.

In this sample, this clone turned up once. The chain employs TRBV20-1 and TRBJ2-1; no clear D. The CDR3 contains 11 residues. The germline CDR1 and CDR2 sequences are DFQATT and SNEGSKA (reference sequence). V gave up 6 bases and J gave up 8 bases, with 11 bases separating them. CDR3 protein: CSATPVDEQFF. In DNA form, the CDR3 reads TGCAGTGCCACACCTGTGGATGAGCAGTTCTTC.

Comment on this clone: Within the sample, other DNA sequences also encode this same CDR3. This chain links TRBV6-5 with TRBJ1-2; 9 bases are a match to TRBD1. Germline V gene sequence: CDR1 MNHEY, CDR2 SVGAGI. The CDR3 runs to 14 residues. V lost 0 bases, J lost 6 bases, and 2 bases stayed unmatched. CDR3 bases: TGTGCCAGCAGTTACTCCACAGGGGGCAATGGCTACACCTTC. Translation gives CASSYSTGGNGYTF.

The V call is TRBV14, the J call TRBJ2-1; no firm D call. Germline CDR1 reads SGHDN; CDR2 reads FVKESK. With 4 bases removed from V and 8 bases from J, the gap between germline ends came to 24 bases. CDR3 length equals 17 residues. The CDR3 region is CASSPTLRAAPRDEQFF. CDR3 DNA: TGTGCCAGCAGCCCCACCCTTCGGGCAGCCCCTCGGGATGAGCAGTTCTTC.

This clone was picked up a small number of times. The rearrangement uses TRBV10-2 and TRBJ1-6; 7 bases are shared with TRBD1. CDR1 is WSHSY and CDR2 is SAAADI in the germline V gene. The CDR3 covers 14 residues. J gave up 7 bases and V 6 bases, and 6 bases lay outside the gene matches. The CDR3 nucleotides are TGCGCCAGCAGCTCACAGGGGAACAATTCACCCCTCCACTTT. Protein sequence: CASSSQGNNSPLHF.

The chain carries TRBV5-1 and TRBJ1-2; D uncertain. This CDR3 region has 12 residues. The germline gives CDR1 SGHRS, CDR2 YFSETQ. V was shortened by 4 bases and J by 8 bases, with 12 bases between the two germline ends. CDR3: CASSGRGNGYTF. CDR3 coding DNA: TGCGCCAGCAGCGGAAGAGGGAACGGCTACACCTTC.

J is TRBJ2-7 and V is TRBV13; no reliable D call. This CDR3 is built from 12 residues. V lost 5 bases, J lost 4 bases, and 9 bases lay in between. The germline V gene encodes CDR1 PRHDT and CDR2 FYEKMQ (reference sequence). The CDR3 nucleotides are TGTGCCAGCAGCCCCCCCGGGTACGAGCAGTACTTC. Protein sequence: CASSPPGYEQYF.

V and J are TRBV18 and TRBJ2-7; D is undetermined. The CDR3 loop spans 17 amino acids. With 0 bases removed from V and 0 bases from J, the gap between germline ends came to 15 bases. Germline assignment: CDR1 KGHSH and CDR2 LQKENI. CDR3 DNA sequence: TGTGCCAGCTCACCACCCCTTCTGCAGGCCCGCTCCTACGAGCAGTACTTC. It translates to CASSPPLLQARSYEQYF.

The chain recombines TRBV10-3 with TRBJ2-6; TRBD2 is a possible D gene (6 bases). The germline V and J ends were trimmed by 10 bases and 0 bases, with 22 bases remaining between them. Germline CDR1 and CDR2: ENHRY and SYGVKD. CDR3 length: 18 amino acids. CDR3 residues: CATSSGGSALSGANVLTF. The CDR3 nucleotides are TGTGCCACCTCCTCTGGGGGGTCGGCACTCTCTGGGGCCAACGTCCTGACTTTC.

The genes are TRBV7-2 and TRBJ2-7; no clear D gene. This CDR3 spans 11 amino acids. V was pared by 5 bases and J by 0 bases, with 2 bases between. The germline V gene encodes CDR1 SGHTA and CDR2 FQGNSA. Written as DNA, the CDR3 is TGTGCCAGCAGCATCTCCTACGAGCAGTACTTC. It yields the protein CASSISYEQYF.

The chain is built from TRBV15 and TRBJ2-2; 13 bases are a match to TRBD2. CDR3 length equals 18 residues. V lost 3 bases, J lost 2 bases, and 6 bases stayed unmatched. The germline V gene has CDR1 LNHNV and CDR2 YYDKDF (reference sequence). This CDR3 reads CATSRRLAGGRNTGELFF. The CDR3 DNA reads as TGTGCCACCAGCAGGCGACTAGCGGGGGGACGAAACACCGGGGAGCTGTTTTTT.

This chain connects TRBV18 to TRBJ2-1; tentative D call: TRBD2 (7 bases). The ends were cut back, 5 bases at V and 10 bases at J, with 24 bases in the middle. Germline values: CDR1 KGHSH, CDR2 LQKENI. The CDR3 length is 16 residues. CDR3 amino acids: CASSAPLRGGWNEQFF. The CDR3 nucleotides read TGTGCCAGCTCAGCCCCATTGAGGGGGGGCTGGAACGAGCAGTTCTTC.

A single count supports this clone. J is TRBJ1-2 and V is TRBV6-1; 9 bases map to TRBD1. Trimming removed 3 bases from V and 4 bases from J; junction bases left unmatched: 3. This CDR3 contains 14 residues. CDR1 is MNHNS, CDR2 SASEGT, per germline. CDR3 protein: CASSEGQGIYGYTF. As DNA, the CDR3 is TGTGCCAGCAGTGAGGGACAGGGCATCTATGGCTACACCTTC.

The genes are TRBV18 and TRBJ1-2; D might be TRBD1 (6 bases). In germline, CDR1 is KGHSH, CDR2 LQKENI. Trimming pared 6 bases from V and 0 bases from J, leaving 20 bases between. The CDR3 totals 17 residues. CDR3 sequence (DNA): TGTGCCAGCTCCTACCAATCCACCAGGGGCTCTAACTATGGCTACACCTTC. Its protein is CASSYQSTRGSNYGYTF.

The CDR3 region is CASSLLGVGTDTQYF. The CDR3 DNA sequence: TGTGCCAGCAGCTTGTTGGGGGTGGGTACAGATACGCAGTATTTT. The chain recombines TRBV7-9 with TRBJ2-3; D assignment may be TRBD1 or TRBD2 (5 bases each). This CDR3 has 15 amino acids. The V end lost 3 bases, the J end lost 3 bases, and 13 bases lay between the germline ends. Germline CDR1 SEHNR, CDR2 FQNEAQ (reference sequence).

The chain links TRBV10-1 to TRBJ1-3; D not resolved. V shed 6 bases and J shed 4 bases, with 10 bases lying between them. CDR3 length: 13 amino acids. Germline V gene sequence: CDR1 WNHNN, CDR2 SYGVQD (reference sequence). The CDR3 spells CASSPSGGNTIYF. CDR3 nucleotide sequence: TGCGCCAGCAGCCCGTCCGGGGGAAACACCATATATTTT.

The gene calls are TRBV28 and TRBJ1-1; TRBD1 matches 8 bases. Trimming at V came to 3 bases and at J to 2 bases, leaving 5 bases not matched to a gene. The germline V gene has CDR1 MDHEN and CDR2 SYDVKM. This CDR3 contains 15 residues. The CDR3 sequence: CASSFSDRVNTEAFF. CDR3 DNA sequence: TGTGCCAGCAGTTTCTCGGACAGGGTTAACACTGAAGCTTTCTTT. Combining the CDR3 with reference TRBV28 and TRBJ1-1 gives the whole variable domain DVKVTQSSRYLVKRTGEKVFLECVQDMDHENMFWYRQDPGLGLRLIYFSYDVKMKEKGDIPEGYSVSREKKERFSLILESASTNQTSMYLCASSFSDRVNTEAFFGQGTRLTVV.

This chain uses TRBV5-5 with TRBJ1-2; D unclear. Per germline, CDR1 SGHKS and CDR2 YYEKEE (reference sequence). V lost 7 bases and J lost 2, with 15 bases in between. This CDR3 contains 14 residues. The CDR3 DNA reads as TGTGCCAGCCGCACGTGGGGATCGAACTATGGCTACACCTTC. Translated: CASRTWGSNYGYTF.

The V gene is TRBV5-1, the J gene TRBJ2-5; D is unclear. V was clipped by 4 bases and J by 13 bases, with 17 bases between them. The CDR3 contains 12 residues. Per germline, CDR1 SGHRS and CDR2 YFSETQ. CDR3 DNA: TGCGCCAGCAGCCCGGACCGAGGTTCCGGGTACTTC. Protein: CASSPDRGSGYF.

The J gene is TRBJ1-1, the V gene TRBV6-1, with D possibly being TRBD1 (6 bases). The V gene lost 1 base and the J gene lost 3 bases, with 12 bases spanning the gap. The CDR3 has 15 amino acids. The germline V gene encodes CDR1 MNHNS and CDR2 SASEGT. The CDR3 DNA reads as TGTGCCAGCAGTGAAGGAAGGGGGTGGGACACTGAAGCTTTCTTT. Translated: CASSEGRGWDTEAFF.

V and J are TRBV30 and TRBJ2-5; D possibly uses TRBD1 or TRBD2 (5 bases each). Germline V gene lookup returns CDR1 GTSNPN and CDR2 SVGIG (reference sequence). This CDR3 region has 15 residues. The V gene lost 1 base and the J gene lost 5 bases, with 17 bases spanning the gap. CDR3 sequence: CAWSAQIGTRETQYF. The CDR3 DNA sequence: TGTGCCTGGAGTGCCCAAATCGGGACCCGGGAGACCCAGTACTTC. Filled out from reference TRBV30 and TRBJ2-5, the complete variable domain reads SQTIHQWPATLVQPVGSPLSLECTVEGTSNPNLYWYRQAAGRGLQLLFYSVGIGQISSEVPQNLSASRPQDRQFILSSKKLLLSDSGFYLCAWSAQIGTRETQYFGPGTRLLVL.

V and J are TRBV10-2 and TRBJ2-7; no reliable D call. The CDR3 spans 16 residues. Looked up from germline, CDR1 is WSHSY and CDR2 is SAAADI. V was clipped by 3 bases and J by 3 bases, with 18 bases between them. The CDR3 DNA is TGCGCCAGCAGTGAAAACCTTCCCTGGCCAGGCTACGAGCAGTACTTC. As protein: CASSENLPWPGYEQYF.

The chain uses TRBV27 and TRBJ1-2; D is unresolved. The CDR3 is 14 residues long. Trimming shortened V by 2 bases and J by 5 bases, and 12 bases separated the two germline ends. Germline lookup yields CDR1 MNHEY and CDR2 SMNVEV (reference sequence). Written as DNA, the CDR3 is TGTGCCAGCAGTTTACTGGGTGGAGCTTATGGCTACACCTTC. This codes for CASSLLGGAYGYTF.

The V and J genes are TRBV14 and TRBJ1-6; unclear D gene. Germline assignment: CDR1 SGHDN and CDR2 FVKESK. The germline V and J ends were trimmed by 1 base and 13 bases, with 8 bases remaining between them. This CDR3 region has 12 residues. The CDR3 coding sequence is TGTGCCAGCAGCCAAGGAGCAGATCCCCTCCACTTT. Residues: CASSQGADPLHF.